This T cell receptor beta chain emerged from a study of blood T cell repertoires in COVID-19 (dated by TCRdb to the early 2020s). Background for the entire study: Collaborator samples came from the United States, Italy and Spain and covered acute and convalescent phases of COVID-19. The prospective study material was composed of cDNA or gDNA derived from T cells, B-cell-depleted T cells, or PBMCs. Deeply sampled blood TCRbeta repertoires from subjects exposed to, actively infected with, or recovered from COVID-19 were included in the dataset. The repertoires were released in a freely available public database meant as a resource for research on the immune response to SARS-CoV-2. Samples came from the ongoing ImmuneRACE study (first 160 participants) plus 1,254 subjects from 6 global collaborators. The sample metadata nearly always contained a de-identified subject ID, COVID-19 status, age in years and sex. HLA class I and class II types, where available, came from metadata supplied by the sample provider rather than from assay-based typing.

Here is what the overall study found, with its caveats: How much clinical and demographic metadata was included differed by source and by participant, and the metadata was provided uncurated.

The immunoSEQ Assay, a bias-controlled multiplex PCR, was used to amplify TCRbeta CDR3 regions from genomic DNA. Per the source publication's procedure: The number of nucleated cells in each sample was estimated by amplification of reference gene primers within the assay. To quantify the absolute abundance of each unique TCRbeta CDR3 rearrangement, sequence reads were collapsed and filtered. Productive Simpson clonality was computed per sample as the square root of Simpson's diversity index over productive rearrangements. The source is immuneACCESS, and TCRdb retained only in-frame sequences with V and J called. Part of the clones is not carried over; for the studies checked, unresolved V genes explain less than half of this, and the remainder is unexplained. V and J calls and clone size follow that table, whereas D and trimming were derived from the DNA. A total of 140,000 to 150,000 clones appear in this sample, over 70% of them only once. The biggest ten clones account for 1.7% of the sample.

Whole blood was collected in K2EDTA tubes by collaborating institutions according to the institutions' own protocols. For TCRbeta analysis, collaborators shipped samples in one of three forms: frozen whole blood, isolated PBMCs, or DNA extracted from either of those sample types. The CDR3, from cysteine to phenylalanine, totals 13 residues. The entry retains the CDR3 DNA only, 39 bases that are in frame from base 1. V lost 3 bases and J lost 5 bases; the stretch between them is 11 bases long. To note about this clone: The antigen it binds to is not known. Per-base qualities were not stored, and no clone one base away is much larger.

This TCR derives from a woman in her forties or fifties with acute or convalescent COVID-19. The source material was peripheral blood. The chain is assembled from TRBV12-3 or TRBV12-4 and TRBJ2-7; the D gene lacks a confident call. The CDR3 reads as follows: CASSFNPGHEQYF. The DNA is as follows: TGTGCCAGCAGTTTTAACCCTGGCCACGAGCAGTACTTC.